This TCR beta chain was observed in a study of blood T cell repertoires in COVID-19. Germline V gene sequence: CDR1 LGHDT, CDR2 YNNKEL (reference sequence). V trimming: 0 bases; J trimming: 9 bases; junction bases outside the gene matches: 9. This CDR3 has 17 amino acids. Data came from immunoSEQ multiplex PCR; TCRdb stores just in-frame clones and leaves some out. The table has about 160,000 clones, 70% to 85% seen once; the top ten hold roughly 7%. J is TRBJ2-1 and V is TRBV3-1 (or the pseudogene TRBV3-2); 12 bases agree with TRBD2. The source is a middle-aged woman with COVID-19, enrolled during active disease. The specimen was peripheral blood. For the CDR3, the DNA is TGTGCCAGCAGCCAAGACCCCCGGACTAGCGGGGCGGGTGAGCAGTTCTTC. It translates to CASSQDPRTSGAGEQFF.